This TCR beta chain was identified during a study of shared clonotypes between healthy human individuals. General study findings and limits: On the whole, naive subsets had larger estimated richness than memory subsets had. Blood was the sole source, and tissue repertoires probably differ.

Running of the assay took place at deep level. Assay used: immunoSEQ multiplex PCR; TCRdb lists only in-frame clones, some missing. The top ten hold 0.13% of the sample, which has just over 2,000,000 clones, 85% to 95% seen once. Regarding this clone: Antigen specificity is unknown. The identical CDR3 is also encoded by other nucleotide sequences in the sample.

J was trimmed by 0 bases and V by 3 bases; bases with no gene match: 1. Germline CDR1 reads MGHDK; CDR2 reads SYGVNS. This CDR3 contains 14 residues. This TCR was recovered from a man aged 18 to 29 in good health. Sequencing used naive CD4+ T cells sorted from blood. Subset denoted: CD45RA+ positively selected. V usage is TRBV25-1 and J usage is TRBJ2-7; 8 nucleotides line up with TRBD1. CDR3 sequence reads: CASSETGVSYEQYF. The CDR3 DNA sequence: TGTGCCAGCAGTGAGACAGGGGTCTCCTACGAGCAGTACTTC.